These 13 T cell receptor beta chains came from one sample sequenced in a study of blood T cell repertoires in COVID-19. Sequencing used immunoSEQ multiplex PCR; TCRdb keeps in-frame clones, though not all of them. Seen here are approximately 200,000 clones, 85% to 90% observed once, and the top ten hold roughly 2.9%. Sequenced input: peripheral blood. The receptors derive from a woman aged 25-40 years with active or convalescent COVID-19.

The CDR3 reads CASSLGTSGFNEQFF. CDR3 bases: TGTGCCAGCAGTTTAGGGACTAGCGGCTTCAATGAGCAGTTCTTC. J is TRBJ2-1 and V is TRBV27; 11 positions agree with TRBD2. V trimming: 2 bases; J trimming: 6 bases; junction bases outside the gene matches: 3. Germline CDR1 MNHEY, CDR2 SMNVEV (reference sequence). The CDR3 has 15 residues.

This clone was seen more than once but under ten times. The V gene is TRBV18, the J gene TRBJ2-2, with 8 positions matching TRBD2. In germline, CDR1 is KGHSH, CDR2 LQKENI. Trimming took 2 bases from V and 0 from J; bases not matched to a gene: 5. CDR3 size: 17 residues. CDR3 in amino acids: CASSPVGAGANTGELFF. The CDR3 coding sequence is TGTGCCAGCTCACCAGTCGGAGCGGGGGCGAACACCGGGGAGCTGTTTTTT.

The V gene is TRBV15, the J gene TRBJ2-7, with TRBD2 identical over 10 bases. Germline loops: CDR1 LNHNV, CDR2 YYDKDF (reference sequence). The CDR3 spans 15 residues. The V gene end was trimmed by 2 bases and the J gene end by 2 bases; junction bases not matched to a gene: 3. The CDR3 bases are TGTGCCACCAGCAGACATGGGACTAGCGCCTACGAGCAGTACTTC. Amino acids: CATSRHGTSAYEQYF.

The chain couples TRBV19 to TRBJ1-5, with TRBD1 identical over 7 bases. Germline CDR1 LNHDA, CDR2 SQIVND (reference sequence). The CDR3 spans 17 residues. The trim removed 7 bases at V and 4 bases at J, leaving 16 bases unmatched. The CDR3 DNA is TGTGCCAGTACAGGAATCCGCTCGACAGGGAAGAATCAGCCCCAGCATTTT. It encodes CASTGIRSTGKNQPQHF.

The chain employs TRBV11-2 and TRBJ2-7, with 9 bases that match TRBD1. The CDR3 extends over 15 amino acids. V dropped 7 bases and J dropped 6; count of bases not matched to a gene: 13. Germline CDR1 is SGHAT and CDR2 is FQNNGV. The DNA of the CDR3 is TGTGCCAGCACCCCCCCCGGGACAGGGAATGCCGAGCAGTACTTC. Translated: CASTPPGTGNAEQYF.

The V call is TRBV5-4, the J call TRBJ2-7; 10 bases fit TRBD2. Germline-derived CDR1 and CDR2 are SGHNT and YYREEE (reference sequence). After removal of 0 bases from V and 3 bases from J, the junction contained 9 bases not matched to a gene. The CDR3 is 17 amino acids. The CDR3 nucleotides are TGTGCCAGCAGCTTGGCGGCTAGCGGGGGACCGAACTACGAGCAGTACTTC. As protein: CASSLAASGGPNYEQYF.

At least ten counts were recorded for this clone. The gene calls are TRBV6-1 and TRBJ2-7; D uncertain. V was trimmed by 0 bases and J by 2 bases, leaving 8 bases between them. This CDR3 spans 14 amino acids. Germline V lookup: CDR1 MNHNS, CDR2 SASEGT. CDR3 protein: CASSEANTPYEQYF. As DNA, the CDR3 is TGTGCCAGCAGTGAAGCGAATACTCCCTACGAGCAGTACTTC.

This sequence joins TRBV13 and TRBJ1-1; D may be TRBD1 (5 bases). Looked up from germline, CDR1 is PRHDT and CDR2 is FYEKMQ (reference sequence). Trimming removed 1 base at V and 1 base at J, with 10 bases between. The length of the CDR3 is 15 residues. CDR3 sequence reads: CASSLVTGTNTEAFF. CDR3 coding DNA: TGTGCCAGCAGCTTAGTAACAGGCACGAACACTGAAGCTTTCTTT.

The chain carries TRBV13 and TRBJ1-1, with D hard to call. Trimming shortened V by 5 bases and J by 1 base, and 5 bases separated the two germline ends. The CDR3 is 12 residues long. The germline gives CDR1 PRHDT, CDR2 FYEKMQ (reference sequence). The CDR3 coding sequence is TGTGCCAGCAGCACATGGAACACTGAAGCTTTCTTT. This translates into CASSTWNTEAFF.

The chain joins TRBV11-3 to TRBJ2-5; TRBD2 agrees at 9 bases. The germline CDR1 and CDR2 sequences are SGHNT and YENEEA. This CDR3 has 16 amino acids. V gave up 2 bases and J gave up 5 bases; unmatched junction bases: 9. This chain's CDR3 is CASSLYAGGPVETQYF. The CDR3 bases are TGTGCCAGCAGCTTATATGCGGGGGGGCCGGTCGAGACCCAGTACTTC.

The rearrangement links TRBV19 to TRBJ2-3; D perhaps matches TRBD1 (5 bases). Germline CDR1 reads LNHDA; CDR2 reads SQIVND (reference sequence). There are 14 residues in the CDR3. Trimming shortened V by 7 bases and J by 2 bases, and 13 bases separated the two germline ends. CDR3 region: CASTQGRYTDTQYF. The DNA of the CDR3 is TGTGCCAGTACCCAGGGCCGATACACAGATACGCAGTATTTT.

This clone was counted once. The V call is TRBV6-1, the J call TRBJ2-3, with 12 bases aligning to TRBD2. Germline V gene data show CDR1 as MNHNS and CDR2 as SASEGT. V lost 1 base to trimming and J lost 5 bases; unmatched junction nucleotides: 1. This CDR3 spans 15 amino acids. CDR3 sequence (DNA): TGTGCCAGCAGTGAAGTGGGACTAGCGGGAGATACGCAGTATTTT. This codes for CASSEVGLAGDTQYF.

The genes are TRBV5-6 and TRBJ2-5; D is perhaps TRBD1 (5 bases). The CDR3 extends over 14 amino acids. Trimming took 2 bases from V and 5 from J, leaving 13 bases between them. Germline CDR1 reads SGHDT; CDR2 reads YYEEEE. The CDR3 bases are TGTGCCAGCAGCTTTTTAACAGGTCGGGAGACCCAGTACTTC. This gives the protein CASSFLTGRETQYF.